The TCR beta chain described here comes from a study of identical twins. As for this clonotype: Its target is not known.

Study conclusions and caveats: Out-of-frame TCR alpha sharing in monozygotic twins exceeded recombination model predictions.

MiXCR, applied by TCRdb to the 5' RACE reads, yields one record per CDR3 protein. The sample gives 520,000 or so distinct CDR3 sequences, 20% to 25% of which show up once; about 0.93% is in the top ten. This sample was shared with a second study, whose subject was T cells expressing NK-cell markers. That source reports: Restricting sorting to alpha-beta TCR T cells was achieved in several experiments by an anti-gamma-delta TCR antibody.

Sequenced sample: CD4+ T cells sorted from blood. The TCR sequence derives from a woman between 18 and 30 years old in good health.

The chain's CDR3 is CASSAEGSRYEQYF. CDR3 coding DNA: TGTGCCAGCAGTGCCGAAGGGTCCAGATACGAGCAGTACTTC. The V gene is TRBV12-3 or TRBV12-4, the J gene TRBJ2-7; no firm D call. Trimming stripped 5 bases from V and 4 bases from J, with 15 bases between. The CDR3 extends over 14 amino acids.